The 32 T cell receptor beta chains presented below share a single source sample, sequenced in a study of T cells in narcolepsy. TCRdb's table, derived via immunoSEQ multiplex PCR, lists solely in-frame clones and lacks some. The sample carries about 22,000 clones, 70% to 90% recorded once. The sample was memory (CD45RA-) CD4+ T cells from blood. The receptors originated from a human donor in good health.

The chain joins TRBV7-2 to TRBJ2-1; 9 bases are shared with TRBD2. CDR1 is SGHTA and CDR2 is FQGNSA in the germline V gene. V gave up 5 bases and J gave up 0 bases; unmatched junction bases: 11. The CDR3 length is 18 residues. The CDR3 DNA sequence: TGTGCCAGCAGCAGACCGGGACTAGCCCTAAGCTCCTACAATGAGCAGTTCTTC. Its translation: CASSRPGLALSSYNEQFF. Together with reference TRBV7-2 and TRBJ2-1, the CDR3 gives the full variable domain: GAGVSQSPSNKVTEKGKDVELRCDPISGHTALYWYRQSLGQGLEFLIYFQGNSAPDKSGLPSDRFSAERTGGSVSTLTIQRTQQEDSAVYLCASSRPGLALSSYNEQFFGPGTRLTVL.

This clone was seen more than once but under ten times. The chain carries TRBV5-4 and TRBJ2-2, with D possibly TRBD1 on 5 matching bases. Germline assignment: CDR1 SGHNT and CDR2 YYREEE (reference sequence). V was clipped by 4 bases and J by 5 bases, with 18 bases between them. The CDR3 is 16 residues long. CDR3 in DNA: TGTGCCAGCAGCCGCCCACCCCAGGGAAGAACCGGGGAGCTGTTTTTT. Its protein product is CASSRPPQGRTGELFF.

V gene TRBV6-1 combines with J gene TRBJ1-4; D gene ambiguous. Deletions cut 6 bases from V and 11 bases from J, with 13 bases between. The CDR3 length is 12 residues. Germline V CDR1 and CDR2: MNHNS, SASEGT. The CDR3 protein is CASRDGQLKLFF. The DNA of the CDR3 is TGTGCCAGCAGGGATGGGCAGCTTAAACTGTTTTTT.

This clone was counted a few times. CDR3 bases: TGTGCCAGCAGCCCAGCCGGGACAAGCAATCAGCCCCAGCATTTT. Its translation is CASSPAGTSNQPQHF. The V call is TRBV9, the J call TRBJ1-5; D perhaps matches TRBD1 (6 bases). Looked up from germline, CDR1 is SGDLS and CDR2 is YYNGEE. The CDR3 runs 15 residues. V was pared by 4 bases and J by 1 base, with 12 bases between.

V gene TRBV21-1 combines with J gene TRBJ1-1. TRBV21-1 is assigned pseudogene status. The CDR3 length is 13 residues. CDR3 in DNA: TGTGCCAGCAGCACCCGGAAGGACACTGAAGCTTTCTTT. Protein sequence: CASSTRKDTEAFF.

This rearrangement joins TRBV18 to TRBJ1-2; 7 bases agree with TRBD1. Per germline, CDR1 KGHSH and CDR2 LQKENI. The CDR3 consists of 14 residues. Germline trimming cut 3 bases from V and 3 bases from J; bases unmatched to any gene: 4. The CDR3 loop is CASSPAGTDYGYTF. The CDR3 DNA follows: TGTGCCAGCTCACCCGCCGGGACAGACTATGGCTACACCTTC.

The V gene is TRBV6-5, the J gene TRBJ2-2; TRBD1 matches 8 bases. Germline V gives CDR1 MNHEY, CDR2 SVGAGI. There are 14 residues in the CDR3. V gave up 2 bases and J gave up 7 bases; unmatched junction bases: 3. The CDR3 loop is CASSYLQGGGELFF. The DNA for the CDR3 is TGTGCCAGCAGTTACCTACAGGGGGGCGGGGAGCTGTTTTTT.

The chain links TRBV20-1 to TRBJ2-5; D gene uncertain. This CDR3 is built from 11 residues. V was pared by 5 bases and J by 3 bases, with 7 bases between. The germline V gene encodes CDR1 DFQATT and CDR2 SNEGSKA (reference sequence). CDR3 DNA: TGCAGTGCTGGTCAAGAAGAGACCCAGTACTTC. It specifies CSAGQEETQYF.

J is TRBJ2-7 and V is TRBV20-1; D unresolved. V was clipped by 5 bases and J by 5 bases, with 10 bases between them. The CDR3 covers 11 residues. In germline, CDR1 is DFQATT, CDR2 SNEGSKA (reference sequence). In nucleotides, the CDR3 is TGCAGTGCTGAAAGGGTAGACGAGCAGTACTTC. Protein product: CSAERVDEQYF.

This chain connects TRBV5-6 to TRBJ1-2; unclear D gene. V was clipped by 2 bases and J by 3 bases, with 8 bases between them. The germline CDR1 and CDR2 sequences are SGHDT and YYEEEE. The length of the CDR3 is 13 residues. The CDR3 sequence is CASSFRWYYGYTF. The CDR3 nucleotides are TGTGCCAGCAGCTTCCGTTGGTACTATGGCTACACCTTC.

This chain uses TRBV7-2 with TRBJ1-1; D not certain. The CDR3 contains 15 residues. Germline-derived CDR1 and CDR2 are SGHTA and FQGNSA. Trimming left V 3 bases short and J 2 bases short, with 13 bases between. CDR3 region: CASSFLAGVNTEAFF. CDR3 nucleotide sequence: TGTGCCAGCAGCTTTCTGGCCGGGGTAAACACTGAAGCTTTCTTT.

The rearrangement joins TRBV27 to TRBJ1-6, with TRBD1 matching over 7 bases. With 6 bases clipped from V and 7 bases from J, the junction kept 9 bases outside the gene matches. This CDR3 region has 15 residues. Germline-derived CDR1 and CDR2 are MNHEY and SMNVEV (reference sequence). The CDR3 is CASSPGDRVNSPLHF. The CDR3 nucleotides are TGTGCCAGCAGCCCCGGAGACAGGGTGAATTCACCCCTCCACTTT.

CDR3 bases: TGTGCCAGCAGCTTAGGGGCAGGGCCCTACGAGCAGTACTTC. It is translated as CASSLGAGPYEQYF. The V gene is TRBV11-2, the J gene TRBJ2-7; possibly TRBD1 for D (5 bases). The CDR3 totals 14 residues. Trimming shortened V by 1 base and J by 2 bases, and 9 bases separated the two germline ends. Germline assignment: CDR1 SGHAT and CDR2 FQNNGV.

V and J are TRBV11-2 and TRBJ2-5; D remains unclear. With the DNA end fitting TRBJ2-7 better, the J assignment may be wrong. The CDR3 sequence is 11 residues long. Looked up from germline, CDR1 is SGHAT and CDR2 is FQNNGV. The CDR3 is CASSGNYEQYF. The CDR3 bases are TGTGCCAGCAGCGGGAACTACGAGCAGTACTTC.

The chain joins TRBV6-1 to TRBJ1-5; D uncertain. CDR1 and CDR2 (germline): MNHNS, SASEGT. CDR3 length equals 14 residues. V lost 4 bases and J 4 bases, leaving 11 bases between the germline ends. CDR3 protein: CASSGMIGNQPQHF. The CDR3 DNA reads TGTGCCAGCAGTGGTATGATAGGAAATCAGCCCCAGCATTTT.

The chain combines TRBV6-1 with TRBJ1-4; possibly TRBD1 for D (6 bases). Per the germline V gene, CDR1 is MNHNS and CDR2 is SASEGT. The CDR3 is 17 residues long. V was cut by 0 bases and J by 7 bases, with 18 bases left in between. The CDR3 reads CASSEALRGGWSEKLFF. In DNA form, the CDR3 reads TGTGCCAGCAGTGAAGCGCTCCGGGGGGGCTGGAGTGAAAAACTGTTTTTT.

In regard to this clone: This specimen includes other DNA sequences encoding the same CDR3. The genes are TRBV6-1 and TRBJ2-2; D is perhaps TRBD1 (5 bases). The V and J ends lost 8 bases and 5 bases respectively, with 18 bases between them. The CDR3 length is 15 residues. Germline-derived CDR1 and CDR2 are MNHNS and SASEGT. CDR3 DNA sequence: TGTGCCAGCTCGGAGTCGGTACAGGTAACCGGGGAGCTGTTTTTT. Translated, it gives CASSESVQVTGELFF.

The chain recombines TRBV4-1 with TRBJ2-5; tentatively, D is TRBD2 (5 bases). The CDR3 loop spans 14 amino acids. CDR1 and CDR2 (germline): MGHRA, YSYEKL. The germline V and J ends were trimmed by 0 bases and 4 bases, with 9 bases remaining between them. CDR3: CASSQERDGETQYF. DNA for the CDR3: TGCGCCAGCAGCCAAGAGAGGGATGGAGAGACCCAGTACTTC.

This chain links TRBV19 with TRBJ2-5, with 10 positions matching TRBD1. The junction had 8 bases not matched to a gene; V was cut back by 5 bases and J by 5 bases. The CDR3 loop spans 15 amino acids. CDR1 is LNHDA and CDR2 is SQIVND in the germline V gene (reference sequence). In nucleotides, the CDR3 is TGTGCCAGTAGTGACCGCGGGACAGGGGTCGAGACCCAGTACTTC. Translated, it gives CASSDRGTGVETQYF.

The chain employs TRBV23-1 and TRBJ1-6; the D gene is possibly TRBD1 (6 bases). TRBV23-1 qualifies as an ORF whose function is uncertain. With 6 bases removed from V and 2 bases from J, the gap between germline ends came to 17 bases. The CDR3 contains 17 residues. In nucleotides, the CDR3 is TGCGCCAGCAGCCTCATCCGGGGGCAGACCTATAATTCACCCCTCCACTTT. It is translated as CASSLIRGQTYNSPLHF.

The V and J genes are TRBV2 and TRBJ1-1; maybe TRBD1 (6 bases). Trimming took 4 bases from V and 0 from J, leaving 12 bases between them. Germline V gene data show CDR1 as SNHLY and CDR2 as FYNNEI. This CDR3 has 15 amino acids. The CDR3 region is CASSGIQGLNTEAFF. CDR3 nucleotide sequence: TGTGCCAGCAGTGGAATTCAGGGGCTGAACACTGAAGCTTTCTTT.

A note on this clone: Its ends do not fully match the called genes, so a read error is possible. The chain couples TRBV18 to TRBJ1-1; D is undetermined. The CDR3 is 15 amino acids. Germline V gives CDR1 KGHSH, CDR2 LQKENI. CDR3 residues: CASSPPLTVNTEAFF. CDR3 nucleotide sequence: TGTGCCAGCTCCCCACCGCTCACAGTGAACACTGAAGCTTTCTTT. The entire variable domain, with the rest obtained from reference TRBV18 and TRBJ1-1, is as follows: NAGVMQNPRHLVRRRGQEARLRCSPMKGHSHVYWYRQLPEEGLKFMVYLQKENIIDESGMPKERFSAEFPKEGPSILRIQQVVRGDSAAYFCASSPPLTVNTEAFFGQGTRLTVV.

The chain has TRBV28 and TRBJ1-5, with TRBD1 identical over 7 bases. Germline loops: CDR1 MDHEN, CDR2 SYDVKM. Germline trimming cut 7 bases from V and 4 bases from J; bases unmatched to any gene: 10. The CDR3 loop spans 15 amino acids. CDR3 nucleotide sequence: TGTGCCAGCACCACAGGGGAGGTTGGTAATCAGCCCCAGCATTTT. Translating gives CASTTGEVGNQPQHF.

This clone was counted once. In DNA, the CDR3 is TGTGCCAGCAGGACCGGACAGGGCCAAAAGTGGCCCCAGCATTTT. It codes for CASRTGQGQKWPQHF. The V call is TRBV6-1, the J call TRBJ1-5, with 8 bases matching TRBD1. Germline CDR1 is MNHNS and CDR2 is SASEGT. CDR3 length equals 15 residues. Trimming took 6 bases from V and 9 from J; bases not matched to a gene: 13.

The chain recombines TRBV6-1 with TRBJ2-3, with a possible D match to TRBD1 (5 bases). Trimming stripped 1 base from V and 2 bases from J, with 7 bases between. The V gene's germline CDR1 is MNHNS and CDR2 SASEGT. There are 14 residues in the CDR3. CDR3: CASSEGGNTDTQYF. The DNA of the CDR3 is TGTGCCAGCAGTGAAGGGGGCAACACAGATACGCAGTATTTT.

This clone occurred a few times. The chain uses TRBV6-5 and TRBJ2-7; 7 nucleotides match TRBD2. This CDR3 region has 14 residues. Unmatched junction bases numbered 5, after V lost 4 bases and J lost 2 bases. The germline V gene has CDR1 MNHEY and CDR2 SVGAGI. The CDR3 DNA sequence: TGTGCCAGCAGTTCTCCGGGACTACCCTACGAGCAGTACTTC. Encoded protein: CASSSPGLPYEQYF.

This clone was seen more than once but under ten times. This chain connects TRBV7-6 to TRBJ2-7, with D possibly being TRBD1 (6 bases). The CDR3 consists of 13 residues. Germline V lookup: CDR1 SGHVS, CDR2 FNYEAQ. V lost 2 bases and J lost 5, with 10 bases in between. Here the CDR3 DNA reads TGTGCCAGCAGCTTATCAGGGGATCACGAGCAGTACTTC. The encoded protein is CASSLSGDHEQYF.

The chain links TRBV23-1 to TRBJ1-5; no clear D gene. TRBV23-1 is identified as an open reading frame with a role that is uncertain. V was clipped by 6 bases and J by 3 bases, with 12 bases between them. This CDR3 is built from 14 residues. CDR3 sequence: CASSQGPPNQPQHF. CDR3 coding DNA: TGCGCCAGCAGCCAAGGACCCCCCAATCAGCCCCAGCATTTT.

This chain uses TRBV27 with TRBJ2-3; TRBD1 is a possible D gene (5 bases). CDR3 length equals 15 residues. V lost 2 bases and J lost 6, with 15 bases in between. Germline V gives CDR1 MNHEY, CDR2 SMNVEV (reference sequence). The CDR3 sequence: CASSLRGRAGDTQYF. CDR3 bases: TGTGCCAGCAGTTTAAGGGGTCGCGCAGGGGATACGCAGTATTTT.

With regard to this clone: Other nucleotide sequences from this sample produce the same CDR3. The chain couples TRBV14 to TRBJ2-1; TRBD2 aligns across 12 bases. The CDR3 consists of 15 residues. The V gene's germline CDR1 is SGHDN and CDR2 FVKESK. J lost 7 bases, V lost 4 bases, and 5 bases had no gene match. The CDR3 sequence is CASSPSGGAGNEQFF. CDR3 nucleotides: TGTGCCAGCAGCCCTAGCGGGGGGGCCGGGAATGAGCAGTTCTTC.

The chain is built from TRBV5-1 and TRBJ1-5; no clear D gene. CDR1 and CDR2 (germline): SGHRS, YFSETQ. Trimming took off 3 bases at V and 3 bases at J, with 10 bases between the two ends. This CDR3 spans 14 amino acids. The CDR3 spells CASSSGSPNQPQHF. The CDR3, as DNA: TGCGCCAGCAGCTCCGGGTCGCCCAATCAGCCCCAGCATTTT.

The CDR3 reads CARPRRGTACEQYF. For the CDR3, the DNA is TGTGCCAGGCCCAGGCGGGGGACAGCGTGCGAGCAGTACTTC. The chain has TRBV11-3 and TRBJ2-7, with D perhaps given as TRBD1 or TRBD2 (7 bases each). Germline assignment: CDR1 SGHNT and CDR2 YENEEA. The CDR3 has 14 amino acids. V was cut by 9 bases and J by 6 bases, with 21 bases left in between.